This T cell receptor beta chain appears in the sequencing data of a study of CD8+ T cells in alopecia areata. Whole-study context: Treatment comprised oral tofacitinib, 5 to 10 mg twice daily, in treated patients. Notes on the study in general: Expanded CD8+ clones among the top 100, and scalp clonality, were significantly decreased by tofacitinib. Scalp and blood retained many expanded lesional clones during tofacitinib. An increase in clonality over normal scalp was evident in lesional scalp, especially alopecia totalis/universalis.

About this clone: Its antigen is not identified.

RNA, once extracted, was reverse transcribed into cDNA for use as the sequencing template. Clones were sequenced by immunoSEQ multiplex PCR, and TCRdb holds only the in-frame ones, with some missing. The profile shows fewer than 250,000 clones, roughly 60% of them singletons. As for treatment: oral pan-JAK inhibitor, 5-10 mg twice daily. Sample: CD4+ T cells sorted from blood, taken at week 24, from a patient treated with tofacitinib. This clonotype was obtained from a human donor with alopecia areata.

The CDR3 loop is CASSRSEKQFF. CDR3 DNA: TGTGCCAGCAGCCGCTCAGAGAAGCAGTTCTTC. The genes are TRBV7-2 and TRBJ2-1; no firm D call. The CDR3 contains 11 residues. The V end was cut by 5 bases, the J end by 11 bases, with 10 bases between. Germline-derived CDR1 and CDR2 are SGHTA and FQGNSA.